This T cell receptor beta chain was found in a study of shared clonotypes between healthy human individuals. Study-level background: Ranging from 18 to 49 in age, donors were two women and a few men. The study used three CD4 naive, three CD4 memory, two CD8 naive and one CD8 memory plate per donor.

The V gene end was trimmed by 2 bases and the J gene end by 1 base; junction bases not matched to a gene: 5. Germline V gene data show CDR1 as ENHRY and CDR2 as SYGVKD. The CDR3 length is 16 residues. All participating donors were Caucasian adults from Nashville, Tennessee. The study separated CD4+ cells into CD45RA+ naive and CD45RA-negative memory subsets. This clone is a singleton in its sample. Sequencing was performed with immunoSEQ multiplex PCR; in TCRdb, only in-frame clones are kept and a portion is missing. The profile covers millions of clones, with around 95% appearing a single time and more than 0.1% taken by the ten largest.

Sequenced sample: naive CD4+ T cells sorted from blood. Subset: CD45RA+ positively selected. The chain carries TRBV10-3 and TRBJ1-2; TRBD1 matches at 9 bases. This clonotype was sampled from a young man in good health. The CDR3 loop is CAISEVQGAYNYGYTF. CDR3 nucleotide sequence: TGTGCCATCAGTGAGGTACAGGGGGCGTATAACTATGGCTACACCTTC.